These 29 T cell receptor beta chains were sequenced from one sample in a study of CD8+ T cells in alopecia areata. Extraction and reverse transcription of RNA yielded cDNA as the sequencing template. TCRdb's table, derived via immunoSEQ multiplex PCR, lists solely in-frame clones and lacks some. This sample has roughly 150,000 clones; roughly 53% occur once, and the top ten carry under 7.5%. The source was CD4+ T cells sorted from blood, collected at week 0. The receptors originated from a human donor with alopecia areata.

The chain links TRBV5-6 to TRBJ2-2, with D maybe TRBD2 (5 bases). This CDR3 is built from 16 residues. Germline CDR1 is SGHDT and CDR2 is YYEEEE. Trimming removed 4 bases at V and 0 bases at J, with 13 bases between. The CDR3 sequence: CASSPEGGTNTGELFF. The CDR3 nucleotides are TGTGCCAGCAGCCCAGAGGGCGGCACGAACACCGGGGAGCTGTTTTTT.

The CDR3 reads CASSRGDEQYF. CDR3 DNA: TGTGCCAGCTCACGGGGGGACGAGCAGTACTTC. This chain connects TRBV18 to TRBJ2-7; a weak D match, TRBD2 (6 bases). CDR3 length: 11 residues. V was pared by 4 bases and J by 5 bases, with 6 bases between. CDR1 and CDR2 (germline): KGHSH, LQKENI.

There are many counts of this clone. The chain combines TRBV11-2 with TRBJ1-1; D is undetermined. The V end lost 2 bases, the J end lost 6 bases, and 13 bases lay between the germline ends. The V gene's germline CDR1 is SGHAT and CDR2 FQNNGV. This CDR3 has 14 amino acids. The CDR3 reads CASSLPPPAPEAFF. The CDR3 DNA is TGTGCCAGCAGCTTACCGCCGCCCGCTCCTGAAGCTTTCTTT.

This clone was detected a few times. This chain links TRBV9 with TRBJ2-1, with 7 nucleotides matching TRBD2. Trimming removed 4 bases from V and 3 bases from J; junction bases left unmatched: 10. The CDR3 length is 16 residues. CDR1 is SGDLS, CDR2 YYNGEE, per germline. For the CDR3, the DNA is TGTGCCAGCAGCAAAGGGGAGGGTATCGGCTACAATGAGCAGTTCTTC. This translates into CASSKGEGIGYNEQFF. Supplemented by reference TRBV9 and TRBJ2-1, the full variable domain reads DSGVTQTPKHLITATGQRVTLRCSPRSGDLSVYWYQQSLDQGLQFLIQYYNGEERAKGNILERFSAQQFPDLHSELNLSSLELGDSALYFCASSKGEGIGYNEQFFGPGTRLTVL.

The gene calls are TRBV4-3 and TRBJ2-6; D call uncertain. Looked up from germline, CDR1 is LGHNA and CDR2 is YSLEER. V dropped 3 bases and J dropped 0 bases, with 9 bases sitting between them. There are 16 residues in the CDR3. CDR3 coding DNA: TGCGCCAGCAGCCAGTCGTTCTTCTCTGGGGCCAACGTCCTGACTTTC. Translated: CASSQSFFSGANVLTF.

This clone showed up just once. V usage is TRBV29-1 and J usage is TRBJ2-5; 10 bases are a match to TRBD2. The CDR3 is 15 residues long. The J segment lost 4 bases and the V segment lost 4 bases, leaving 9 bases of the junction unmatched. Germline loops: CDR1 SQVTM, CDR2 ANQGSEA. The CDR3 here is CSVVPGLAIRETQYF. CDR3 nucleotide sequence: TGCAGCGTTGTTCCGGGACTAGCGATTAGAGAGACCCAGTACTTC.

There are a few counts of this clone. V and J are TRBV2 and TRBJ2-7, with D unresolved. Trimming removed 7 bases at V and 2 bases at J, with 6 bases between. The CDR3 runs 11 residues. Germline V gene data show CDR1 as SNHLY and CDR2 as FYNNEI. Here the CDR3 reads CASTVAYEQYF. The CDR3 DNA reads TGTGCCAGCACCGTGGCCTACGAGCAGTACTTC.

This clone is a singleton in its sample. The CDR3 sequence: CSALRDRGFTEAFF. CDR3 nucleotides: TGCAGCGCTCTCCGGGACAGGGGATTCACTGAAGCTTTCTTT. This chain uses TRBV29-1 with TRBJ1-1; 10 nucleotides align to TRBD1. Losses at the gene ends were 7 bases for V and 4 bases for J; bases not matched to a gene: 9. The CDR3 sequence is 14 residues long. Per germline, CDR1 SQVTM and CDR2 ANQGSEA.

The chain has TRBV29-1 and TRBJ2-7; D perhaps matches TRBD1 (6 bases). The ends were cut back, 0 bases at V and 3 bases at J, with 12 bases in the middle. The CDR3 contains 14 residues. Germline loops: CDR1 SQVTM, CDR2 ANQGSEA. Written as DNA, the CDR3 is TGCAGCGTTGAAGATCTTCGAGGGGGCTACGAGCAGTACTTC. Translated: CSVEDLRGGYEQYF.

The rearrangement links TRBV4-2 to TRBJ1-6, with D perhaps TRBD1 (6 bases). V was shortened by 0 bases and J by 15 bases, with 21 bases between the two germline ends. This CDR3 comprises 16 residues. In germline, CDR1 is LGHNA, CDR2 YNFKEQ. The CDR3 DNA reads TGTGCCAGCAGCCAAGATTATCCGACAGGCCGAAAAGTCCTCCACTTT. Translating gives CASSQDYPTGRKVLHF.

This chain links TRBV9 with TRBJ2-3; 7 bases are a match to TRBD2. Trimming removed 0 bases from V and 0 bases from J; junction bases left unmatched: 7. Looked up from germline, CDR1 is SGDLS and CDR2 is YYNGEE. This CDR3 has 17 amino acids. This CDR3 is CASSVDSGRPSTDTQYF. In DNA form, the CDR3 reads TGTGCCAGCAGCGTAGATAGCGGGCGTCCTAGCACAGATACGCAGTATTTT.

This clone has a handful of counts. The gene calls are TRBV23-1 and TRBJ2-3, with TRBD2 matching 10 bases. TRBV23-1 is designated an ORF whose function remains uncertain. There are 16 residues in the CDR3. Trimming took 2 bases from V and 5 from J; bases not matched to a gene: 7. The CDR3: CASSQRSGGAKDTQYF. CDR3 DNA sequence: TGCGCCAGCAGTCAACGGAGCGGGGGGGCCAAAGATACGCAGTATTTT.

The V and J genes are TRBV2 and TRBJ2-5, with D possibly being TRBD1 (6 bases). The DNA end favors TRBJ2-7, so the J call may be wrong. CDR1 and CDR2 from the germline V gene are SNHLY and FYNNEI. This CDR3 is 15 amino acids long. Here the CDR3 DNA reads TGTGCCAGCAGTGAACAGGGGTCCTTCTCCTACGAGCAGTACTTC. Encoded protein: CASSEQGSFSYEQYF.

This clone has only a few counts. This chain connects TRBV18 to TRBJ2-2; 7 bases are shared with TRBD2. Germline trimming cut 3 bases from V and 6 bases from J; bases unmatched to any gene: 10. This CDR3 spans 16 amino acids. Germline V gives CDR1 KGHSH, CDR2 LQKENI. The CDR3 nucleotides read TGTGCCAGCTCACCCCCAACCGGGGGGAATTCCGGGGAGCTGTTTTTT. Its translation: CASSPPTGGNSGELFF. Together with reference TRBV18 and TRBJ2-2, the CDR3 gives the full variable domain: NAGVMQNPRHLVRRRGQEARLRCSPMKGHSHVYWYRQLPEEGLKFMVYLQKENIIDESGMPKERFSAEFPKEGPSILRIQQVVRGDSAAYFCASSPPTGGNSGELFFGEGSRLTVL.

The V call is TRBV10-3, the J call TRBJ1-5; TRBD1 aligns across 8 bases. CDR3 length: 15 residues. Germline CDR1 and CDR2: ENHRY and SYGVKD. The V segment lost 6 bases and the J segment 2 bases; nucleotides outside the gene matches: 6. The CDR3 nucleotides read TGTGCCATCAGCACGGACAGGGTGGGCAATCAGCCCCAGCATTTT. Its protein is CAISTDRVGNQPQHF.

The chain uses TRBV21-1 and TRBJ1-6. TRBV21-1 is marked as a pseudogene. The CDR3 contains 17 residues. The CDR3 nucleotides are TGTGCCAGCAGCAATCTTAACGGGCGGGGGGTCGGTTCACCCCTCCACTTT. It encodes CASSNLNGRGVGSPLHF.

The chain recombines TRBV7-9 with TRBJ1-1; D perhaps matches TRBD1 (5 bases). V was trimmed by 3 bases and J by 8 bases, leaving 13 bases between them. Germline V gives CDR1 SEHNR, CDR2 FQNEAQ (reference sequence). This CDR3 is built from 13 residues. Here the CDR3 DNA reads TGTGCCAGCAGCTTCGAAGGGACGGGGGAAGCTTTCTTT. Encoded protein: CASSFEGTGEAFF.

J is TRBJ2-7 and V is TRBV30; 8 bases line up with TRBD1. V lost 3 bases to trimming and J lost 6 bases; unmatched junction nucleotides: 7. This CDR3 spans 13 amino acids. Germline-derived CDR1 and CDR2 are GTSNPN and SVGIG (reference sequence). The CDR3: CAWSQGASGEQYF. CDR3 bases: TGTGCCTGGAGCCAGGGGGCATCAGGCGAGCAGTACTTC. Full variable domain (outside the CDR3, taken from reference TRBV30 and TRBJ2-7): SQTIHQWPATLVQPVGSPLSLECTVEGTSNPNLYWYRQAAGRGLQLLFYSVGIGQISSEVPQNLSASRPQDRQFILSSKKLLLSDSGFYLCAWSQGASGEQYFGPGTRLTVT.

V gene TRBV30 combines with J gene TRBJ1-6; D is unclear. Germline V gives CDR1 GTSNPN, CDR2 SVGIG (reference sequence). Trimming took off 3 bases at V and 1 base at J, with 10 bases between the two ends. The CDR3 is 15 amino acids. The CDR3 DNA sequence: TGTGCCTGGAGGAAGGGATCGTCCTATAATTCACCCCTCCACTTT. Translation: CAWRKGSSYNSPLHF.

The J gene is TRBJ1-1, the V gene TRBV29-1; D is ambiguous. Germline V gene data show CDR1 as SQVTM and CDR2 as ANQGSEA. The CDR3 length is 13 residues. V was pared by 7 bases and J by 0 bases, with 12 bases between. The CDR3: CSARTELNTEAFF. DNA for the CDR3: TGCAGCGCCCGGACTGAGCTGAACACTGAAGCTTTCTTT.

The rearrangement joins TRBV5-1 to TRBJ2-5; 14 bases are shared with TRBD2. Germline CDR1 is SGHRS and CDR2 is YFSETQ. This CDR3 is 15 amino acids long. Trimming took 3 bases from V and 5 from J; bases not matched to a gene: 3. CDR3 nucleotides: TGCGCCAGCAGCTACGGGACTAGCGGGGGTGAGACCCAGTACTTC. Amino acids: CASSYGTSGGETQYF.

The chain uses TRBV4-3 and TRBJ1-1; 7 bases are shared with TRBD1. The CDR3 length is 15 residues. From germline, CDR1 is LGHNA and CDR2 YSLEER. V lost 0 bases and J lost 5; bases outside the gene matches: 6. CDR3 residues: CASSQDPQGGTEAFF. CDR3 coding DNA: TGCGCCAGCAGCCAAGATCCCCAGGGGGGGACTGAAGCTTTCTTT.

In this sample, this clone turned up a few times. V usage is TRBV5-1 and J usage is TRBJ1-1; perhaps TRBD1 as D (6 bases). From germline, CDR1 is SGHRS and CDR2 YFSETQ. V was cut by 4 bases and J by 0 bases, with 10 bases left in between. The CDR3 loop spans 14 amino acids. The CDR3 spells CASSIQGLNTEAFF. The CDR3 nucleotides are TGCGCCAGCAGCATACAGGGCCTGAACACTGAAGCTTTCTTT.

This clone was recorded only once. The chain joins TRBV4-2 to TRBJ2-3; TRBD1 or TRBD2 may be the D gene (5 bases each). This CDR3 has 15 residues. Per the germline V gene, CDR1 is LGHNA and CDR2 is YNFKEQ. Trimming removed 4 bases from V and 0 bases from J, with 11 bases in between. DNA for the CDR3: TGTGCCAGCAGCCCCCGGGGCGTTAGCACAGATACGCAGTATTTT. Its protein product is CASSPRGVSTDTQYF.

This clone was counted a few times. A junction end diverges from the germline sequence, so it may reflect a read error. J is TRBJ2-7 and V is TRBV5-6, with 8 bases that match TRBD1. The germline CDR1 and CDR2 sequences are SGHDT and YYEEEE. This CDR3 spans 13 amino acids. The CDR3 DNA reads TGTGCCAGCACCTTGGACAGGGCCTACGAGCAGTACTTC. Residues: CASTLDRAYEQYF.

J is TRBJ2-5 and V is TRBV11-3; 7 bases map to TRBD1. Germline V gives CDR1 SGHNT, CDR2 YENEEA. This CDR3 is built from 13 residues. Unmatched junction bases numbered 1, after V lost 1 base and J lost 5 bases. The CDR3 loop is CASSLARGETQYF. In nucleotides, the CDR3 is TGTGCCAGCAGCTTAGCCAGGGGGGAGACCCAGTACTTC.

This chain connects TRBV7-9 to TRBJ2-1; D remains unclear. From germline, CDR1 is SEHNR and CDR2 FQNEAQ (reference sequence). CDR3 length equals 15 residues. V was cut by 1 base and J by 1 base, with 8 bases left in between. In DNA form, the CDR3 reads TGTGCCAGCAGCTTAGACAGTTTTTCCTACAATGAGCAGTTCTTC. It codes for CASSLDSFSYNEQFF.

This clone was counted only a few times. The chain carries TRBV29-1 and TRBJ2-7; 8 bases are shared with TRBD2. V dropped 5 bases and J dropped 3; count of bases not matched to a gene: 6. This CDR3 spans 13 amino acids. CDR1 is SQVTM and CDR2 is ANQGSEA in the germline V gene. The CDR3 here is CSVRAGGRYEQYF. The CDR3 DNA follows: TGCAGCGTTAGGGCGGGGGGTCGCTACGAGCAGTACTTC.

V usage is TRBV7-6 and J usage is TRBJ2-7, with D unresolved. V lost 5 bases, J lost 0 bases, and 11 bases lay in between. From germline, CDR1 is SGHVS and CDR2 FNYEAQ. This CDR3 comprises 14 residues. CDR3 DNA sequence: TGTGCCAGCAGCCGGACGTTAAGCTCCTACGAGCAGTACTTC. Protein product: CASSRTLSSYEQYF.